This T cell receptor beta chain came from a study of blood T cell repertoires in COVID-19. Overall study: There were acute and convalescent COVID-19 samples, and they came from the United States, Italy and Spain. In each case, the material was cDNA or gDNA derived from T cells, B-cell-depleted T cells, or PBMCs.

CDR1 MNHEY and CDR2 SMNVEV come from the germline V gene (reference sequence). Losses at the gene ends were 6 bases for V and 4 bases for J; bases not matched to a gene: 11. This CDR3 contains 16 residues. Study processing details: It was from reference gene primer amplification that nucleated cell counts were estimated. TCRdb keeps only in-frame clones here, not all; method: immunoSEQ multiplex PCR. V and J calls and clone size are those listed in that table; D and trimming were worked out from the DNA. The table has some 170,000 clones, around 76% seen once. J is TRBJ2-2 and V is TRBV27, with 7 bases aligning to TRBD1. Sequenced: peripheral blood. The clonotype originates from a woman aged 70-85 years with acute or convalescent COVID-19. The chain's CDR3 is CASSRTGTAITGELFF. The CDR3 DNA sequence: TGTGCCAGCAGCCGAACCGGGACAGCCATCACCGGGGAGCTGTTTTTT.